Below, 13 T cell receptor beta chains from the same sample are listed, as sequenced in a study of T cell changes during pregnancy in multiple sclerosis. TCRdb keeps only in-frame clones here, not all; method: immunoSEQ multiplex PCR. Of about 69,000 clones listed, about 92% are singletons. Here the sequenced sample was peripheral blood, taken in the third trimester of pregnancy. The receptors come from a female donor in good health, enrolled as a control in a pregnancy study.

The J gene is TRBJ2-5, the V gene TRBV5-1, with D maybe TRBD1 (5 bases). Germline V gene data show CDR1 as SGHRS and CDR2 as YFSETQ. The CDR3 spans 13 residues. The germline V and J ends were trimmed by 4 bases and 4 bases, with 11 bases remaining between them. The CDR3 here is CASSAGILETQYF. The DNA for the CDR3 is TGCGCCAGCAGCGCAGGGATTCTAGAGACCCAGTACTTC.

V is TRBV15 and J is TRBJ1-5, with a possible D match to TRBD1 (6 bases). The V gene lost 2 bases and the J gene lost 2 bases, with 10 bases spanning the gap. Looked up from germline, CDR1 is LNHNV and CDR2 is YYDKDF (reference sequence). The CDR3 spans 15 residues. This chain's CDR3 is CATSRFAGGNQPQHF. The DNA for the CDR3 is TGTGCCACCAGCAGATTTGCAGGGGGCAATCAGCCCCAGCATTTT.

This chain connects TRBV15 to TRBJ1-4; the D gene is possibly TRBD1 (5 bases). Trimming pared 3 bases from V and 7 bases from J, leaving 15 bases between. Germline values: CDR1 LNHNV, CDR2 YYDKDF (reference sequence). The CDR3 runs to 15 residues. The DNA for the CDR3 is TGTGCCACCAGCAGGTCCCAGGGAGGGAGTGAAAAACTGTTTTTT. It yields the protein CATSRSQGGSEKLFF.

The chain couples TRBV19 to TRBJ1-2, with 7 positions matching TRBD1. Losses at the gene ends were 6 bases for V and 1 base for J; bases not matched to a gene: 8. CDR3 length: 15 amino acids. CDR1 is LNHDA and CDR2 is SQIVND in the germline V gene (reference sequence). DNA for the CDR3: TGTGCCAGTAGCCCAGGGACAGATGTTAACTATGGCTACACCTTC. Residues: CASSPGTDVNYGYTF.

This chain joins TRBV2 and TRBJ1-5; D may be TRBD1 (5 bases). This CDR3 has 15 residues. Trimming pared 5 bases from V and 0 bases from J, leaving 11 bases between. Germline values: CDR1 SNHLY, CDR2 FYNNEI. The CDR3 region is CASSPHRISNQPQHF. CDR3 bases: TGTGCCAGCAGTCCCCACAGGATTAGCAATCAGCCCCAGCATTTT.

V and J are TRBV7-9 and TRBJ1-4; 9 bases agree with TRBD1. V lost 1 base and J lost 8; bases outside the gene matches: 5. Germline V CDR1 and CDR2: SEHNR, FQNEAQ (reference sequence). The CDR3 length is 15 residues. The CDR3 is CASSLDTGGWEKLFF. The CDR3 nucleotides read TGTGCCAGCAGCTTAGATACAGGGGGCTGGGAAAAACTGTTTTTT.

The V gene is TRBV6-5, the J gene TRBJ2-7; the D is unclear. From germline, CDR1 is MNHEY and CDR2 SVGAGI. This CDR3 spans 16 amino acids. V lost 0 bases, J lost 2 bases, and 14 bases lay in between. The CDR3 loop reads CASSYSSPTRAYEQYF. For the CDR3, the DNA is TGTGCCAGCAGTTACTCATCCCCGACTCGAGCCTACGAGCAGTACTTC.

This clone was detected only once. The DNA for the CDR3 is TGTGCCTGGAGGTACCGGGAGACCCAGTACTTC. Translating it yields CAWRYRETQYF. This rearrangement joins TRBV30 to TRBJ2-5; D unresolved. CDR3 size: 11 residues. CDR1 and CDR2 (germline): GTSNPN, SVGIG (reference sequence). V lost 3 bases to trimming and J lost 5 bases, with 7 bases between them.

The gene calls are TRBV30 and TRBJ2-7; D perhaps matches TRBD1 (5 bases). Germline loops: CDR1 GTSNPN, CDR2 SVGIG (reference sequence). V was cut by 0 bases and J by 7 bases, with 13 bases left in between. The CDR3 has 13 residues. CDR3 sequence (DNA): TGTGCCTGGAGTGTGCGACAGCTTCAAGAGCAGTACTTC. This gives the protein CAWSVRQLQEQYF.

CDR3: CASSLYRGGEQFF. The DNA for the CDR3 is TGTGCCAGCAGTTTATATCGGGGGGGTGAGCAGTTCTTC. V and J are TRBV27 and TRBJ2-1; 8 bases are a match to TRBD2. V lost 1 base to trimming and J lost 9 bases; unmatched junction nucleotides: 2. CDR3 size: 13 residues. Germline values: CDR1 MNHEY, CDR2 SMNVEV (reference sequence).

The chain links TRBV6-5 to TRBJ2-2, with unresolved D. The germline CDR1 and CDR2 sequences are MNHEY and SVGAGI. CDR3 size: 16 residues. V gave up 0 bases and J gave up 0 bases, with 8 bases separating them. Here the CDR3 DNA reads TGTGCCAGCAGTTACTCGATGGGCCCGAACACCGGGGAGCTGTTTTTT. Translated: CASSYSMGPNTGELFF.

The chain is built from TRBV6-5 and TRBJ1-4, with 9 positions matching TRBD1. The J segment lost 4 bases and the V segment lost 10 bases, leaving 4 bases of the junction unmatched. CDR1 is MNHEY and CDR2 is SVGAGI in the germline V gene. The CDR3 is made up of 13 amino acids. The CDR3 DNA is TGTGCCACCCGACAGGGGGGTAATGAAAAACTGTTTTTT. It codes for CATRQGGNEKLFF.

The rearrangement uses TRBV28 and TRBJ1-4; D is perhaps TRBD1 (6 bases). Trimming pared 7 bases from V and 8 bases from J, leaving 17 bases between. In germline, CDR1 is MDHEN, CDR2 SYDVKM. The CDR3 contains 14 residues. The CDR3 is CASTKTVQGEKLFF. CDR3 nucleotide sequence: TGTGCCAGCACCAAAACGGTACAGGGCGAAAAACTGTTTTTT.